One sample yielded the 30 T cell receptor beta chains listed below, sequenced in a study of cytomegalovirus exposure and HLA in healthy donors. The assay was immunoSEQ multiplex PCR, and TCRdb's table has in-frame clones only and misses some. In the table there are 50,000 or so clones, approximately 90% of which are singletons. Sequenced material: PBMCs. The receptors were sampled from a woman aged 18-30 years in good health and CMV-seropositive.

This clone was counted a single time. V and J are TRBV7-9 and TRBJ2-7; tentative D call: TRBD2 (6 bases). This CDR3 spans 14 amino acids. Germline V gives CDR1 SEHNR, CDR2 FQNEAQ (reference sequence). Between the trimmed V and J ends, which lost 1 base and 0 bases, there was a span of 7 bases. The CDR3 region has the DNA TGTGCCAGCAGCTTAGGCGGGACCTCCTACGAGCAGTACTTC. Amino acids: CASSLGGTSYEQYF.

A single count supports this clone. The chain links TRBV11-2 to TRBJ1-1; D unresolved. The germline V gene encodes CDR1 SGHAT and CDR2 FQNNGV. V was cut by 0 bases and J by 8 bases, with 10 bases left in between. The CDR3 loop spans 13 amino acids. In DNA, the CDR3 is TGTGCCAGCAGCTTAGATGCGGCTGTGGAAGCTTTCTTT. Protein sequence: CASSLDAAVEAFF.

The chain employs TRBV7-3 and TRBJ1-1; tentative D call: TRBD1 (5 bases). Germline-derived CDR1 and CDR2 are SGHTA and FQGTGA. The CDR3 is 13 amino acids. The V gene lost 5 bases and the J gene lost 5 bases, with 12 bases spanning the gap. The CDR3 bases are TGTGCCAGCAGCCCGACCCCAGGGACTGAAGCTTTCTTT. Translated, it gives CASSPTPGTEAFF. Variable domain in full (rest from reference TRBV7-3 and TRBJ1-1): GAGVSQTPSNKVTEKGKYVELRCDPISGHTALYWYRQSLGQGPEFLIYFQGTGAADDSGLPNDRFFAVRPEGSVSTLKIQRTERGDSAVYLCASSPTPGTEAFFGQGTRLTVV.

The chain couples TRBV4-2 to TRBJ2-5; 10 bases map to TRBD2. V lost 1 base to trimming and J lost 1 base; unmatched junction nucleotides: 6. There are 17 residues in the CDR3. Germline V gives CDR1 LGHNA, CDR2 YNFKEQ. The chain's CDR3 is CASSQGPSGGGQETQYF. CDR3 DNA: TGTGCCAGCAGCCAAGGGCCTAGCGGGGGTGGCCAAGAGACCCAGTACTTC.

The chain has TRBV2 and TRBJ2-3; D is perhaps TRBD2 (5 bases). Germline CDR1 is SNHLY and CDR2 is FYNNEI. The CDR3 covers 15 residues. V lost 8 bases, J lost 0 bases, and 15 bases lay in between. CDR3 residues: CASVKLDPSTDTQYF. The CDR3 nucleotides are TGTGCCAGCGTAAAACTAGACCCTAGCACAGATACGCAGTATTTT. The full variable domain, in which reference TRBV2 and TRBJ2-3 provide the parts outside the CDR3, is EPEVTQTPSHQVTQMGQEVILRCVPISNHLYFYWYRQILGQKVEFLVSFYNNEISEKSEIFDDQFSVERPDGSNFTLKIRSTKLEDSAMYFCASVKLDPSTDTQYFGPGTRLTVL.

The rearrangement uses TRBV4-2 and TRBJ1-1, with D perhaps matching TRBD1 (6 bases). Trimming stripped 4 bases from V and 5 bases from J, with 20 bases between. The CDR3 is 16 amino acids. Looked up from germline, CDR1 is LGHNA and CDR2 is YNFKEQ. DNA of the CDR3: TGTGCCAGCAGCCGTCAAGGGGCAGGGGATTTGACTGAAGCTTTCTTT. It yields the protein CASSRQGAGDLTEAFF.

V is TRBV30 and J is TRBJ1-6; 8 bases align to TRBD1. The V gene's germline CDR1 is GTSNPN and CDR2 SVGIG (reference sequence). V lost 6 bases, J lost 8 bases, and 12 bases stayed unmatched. This CDR3 region has 15 residues. Written as DNA, the CDR3 is TGTGCCTGCACCCCTGAGGGACAGGTCGATTCACCCCTCCACTTT. It codes for CACTPEGQVDSPLHF.

The rearrangement links TRBV7-3 to TRBJ1-1; D remains unclear. Germline V gene lookup returns CDR1 SGHTA and CDR2 FQGTGA. CDR3 length: 14 residues. V was trimmed by 1 base and J by 1 base, leaving 7 bases between them. The DNA for the CDR3 is TGTGCCAGCAGCTTAAACCCAGGGAACACTGAAGCTTTCTTT. Translated: CASSLNPGNTEAFF.

The chain combines TRBV6-6 with TRBJ1-5, with D maybe TRBD1 (6 bases). The CDR3 has 13 residues. V was pared by 0 bases and J by 11 bases, with 11 bases between. Germline values: CDR1 MNHNY, CDR2 SVGAGI (reference sequence). CDR3 sequence: CASSYSGAGAQHF. For the CDR3, the DNA is TGTGCCAGCAGTTACTCGGGGGCAGGGGCCCAGCATTTT.

The genes are TRBV6-5 and TRBJ2-2; D may be TRBD2 (5 bases). The germline V and J ends were trimmed by 5 bases and 3 bases, with 7 bases remaining between them. CDR3 length: 13 residues. Germline values: CDR1 MNHEY, CDR2 SVGAGI. The CDR3 is CASSTADTGELFF. CDR3 in DNA: TGTGCCAGCAGTACAGCGGACACCGGGGAGCTGTTTTTT.

The chain links TRBV19 to TRBJ1-4; D unclear. The V and J ends lost 6 bases and 0 bases respectively, with 8 bases between them. Germline-derived CDR1 and CDR2 are LNHDA and SQIVND (reference sequence). The CDR3 covers 14 residues. The CDR3 here is CASSDRATNEKLFF. The CDR3 nucleotides are TGTGCCAGTAGCGACCGGGCAACTAATGAAAAACTGTTTTTT.

J is TRBJ1-5 and V is TRBV10-3, with TRBD1 matching 9 bases. Germline V gene data show CDR1 as ENHRY and CDR2 as SYGVKD. Unmatched junction bases numbered 12, after V lost 1 base and J lost 5 bases. The CDR3 loop spans 18 amino acids. This CDR3 is CAISEYNAGQGSDQPQHF. Here the CDR3 DNA reads TGTGCCATCAGTGAGTACAATGCGGGACAGGGTTCGGATCAGCCCCAGCATTTT.

This chain uses TRBV7-6 with TRBJ2-7, with 7 bases fitting TRBD1. The germline V gene encodes CDR1 SGHVS and CDR2 FNYEAQ. V shed 5 bases, J shed 2 bases, and the junction held 6 bases outside the gene matches. The CDR3 spans 14 residues. This chain's CDR3 is CASSLGTATYEQYF. As DNA, the CDR3 is TGTGCCAGCAGCCTCGGGACAGCAACCTACGAGCAGTACTTC. Full variable domain (missing parts from reference TRBV7-6 and TRBJ2-7): GAGVSQSPRYKVTKRGQDVALRCDPISGHVSLYWYRQALGQGPEFLTYFNYEAQQDKSGLPNDRFSAERPEGSISTLTIQRTEQRDSAMYRCASSLGTATYEQYFGPGTRLTVT.

The V call is TRBV5-1, the J call TRBJ2-3, with TRBD1 as a possible D gene (6 bases). From germline, CDR1 is SGHRS and CDR2 YFSETQ. This CDR3 is built from 14 residues. Deletions cut 4 bases from V and 2 bases from J, with 11 bases between. Here the CDR3 DNA reads TGCGCCAGCAGCAGTACAGGGTTCACAGATACGCAGTATTTT. This gives the protein CASSSTGFTDTQYF.

As DNA, the CDR3 is TGTGCCAGTAGTACCAGGGGTGCGAACACCGGGGAGCTGTTTTTT. Amino acid sequence: CASSTRGANTGELFF. The genes are TRBV19 and TRBJ2-2; D may be TRBD1 (6 bases). The CDR3 spans 15 residues. The ends were cut back, 4 bases at V and 0 bases at J, with 9 bases in the middle. Germline V gene data show CDR1 as LNHDA and CDR2 as SQIVND (reference sequence). The variable domain in full, with the rest retrieved from reference TRBV19 and TRBJ2-2, is DGGITQSPKYLFRKEGQNVTLSCEQNLNHDAMYWYRQDPGQGLRLIYYSQIVNDFQKGDIAEGYSVSREKKESFPLTVTSAQKNPTAFYLCASSTRGANTGELFFGEGSRLTVL.

The rearrangement joins TRBV20-1 to TRBJ1-4; 7 nucleotides match TRBD1. V trimming: 6 bases; J trimming: 8 bases; junction bases outside the gene matches: 3. In germline, CDR1 is DFQATT, CDR2 SNEGSKA (reference sequence). The CDR3 is 11 residues long. CDR3 protein: CSAEQGEKLFF. The CDR3 nucleotides are TGCAGTGCAGAACAGGGGGAAAAACTGTTTTTT.

V is TRBV6-1 and J is TRBJ2-7; D gene unclear. Germline CDR1 is MNHNS and CDR2 is SASEGT. V was clipped by 6 bases and J by 3 bases, with 6 bases between them. The CDR3 is 11 amino acids. CDR3 DNA sequence: TGTGCCAGCAGAAACATCTACGAGCAGTACTTC. This codes for CASRNIYEQYF.

V is TRBV18 and J is TRBJ1-5, with D tentatively TRBD1 (6 bases). The germline V and J ends were trimmed by 2 bases and 0 bases, with 8 bases remaining between them. The CDR3 runs to 15 residues. Looked up from germline, CDR1 is KGHSH and CDR2 is LQKENI. In DNA form, the CDR3 reads TGTGCCAGCTCACCAGGCAGGGGTAGCAATCAGCCCCAGCATTTT. The encoded protein is CASSPGRGSNQPQHF.

The chain links TRBV4-3 to TRBJ2-7; TRBD2 agrees at 8 bases. The CDR3 spans 15 residues. Per the germline V gene, CDR1 is LGHNA and CDR2 is YSLEER. V shed 2 bases, J shed 4 bases, and the junction held 7 bases outside the gene matches. The CDR3 coding sequence is TGCGCCAGCAGCCAATATAGCGGGGAGACATACGAGCAGTACTTC. Protein sequence: CASSQYSGETYEQYF.

The rearrangement links TRBV2 to TRBJ2-5; possibly TRBD1 for D (5 bases). Germline CDR1 reads SNHLY; CDR2 reads FYNNEI. This CDR3 region has 16 residues. Trimming removed 2 bases at V and 2 bases at J, with 15 bases between. The CDR3 reads CASSEPQGFGQETQYF. The CDR3 DNA sequence: TGTGCCAGCAGTGAACCCCAGGGATTTGGGCAAGAGACCCAGTACTTC.

This chain connects TRBV10-1 to TRBJ2-1, with 7 bases that match TRBD1. The germline V gene has CDR1 WNHNN and CDR2 SYGVQD (reference sequence). This CDR3 is built from 14 residues. Trimming cost V 4 bases and J 5 bases; bases outside gene matches: 5. CDR3 DNA sequence: TGCGCCAGCAGTGCCGGGACAGAAAACAATGAGCAGTTCTTC. Translated: CASSAGTENNEQFF.

This rearrangement joins TRBV18 to TRBJ2-5, with TRBD1 matching 7 bases. This CDR3 contains 15 residues. CDR1 is KGHSH and CDR2 is LQKENI in the germline V gene. V shed 3 bases and J 6 bases; nucleotides not matched to a gene: 10. DNA of the CDR3: TGTGCCAGCTCACCCCTCGGGACAGCGGAACAGACCCAGTACTTC. The encoded protein is CASSPLGTAEQTQYF.

The CDR3 spells CASSAGDHNEQFF. In DNA form, the CDR3 reads TGTGCCAGCAGCGCCGGGGATCACAATGAGCAGTTCTTC. The V call is TRBV9, the J call TRBJ2-1, with a possible D match to TRBD2 (5 bases). This CDR3 comprises 13 residues. The germline V gene encodes CDR1 SGDLS and CDR2 YYNGEE. The V and J ends lost 3 bases and 5 bases respectively, with 9 bases between them. Full variable domain (remainder filled in from reference TRBV9 and TRBJ2-1): DSGVTQTPKHLITATGQRVTLRCSPRSGDLSVYWYQQSLDQGLQFLIQYYNGEERAKGNILERFSAQQFPDLHSELNLSSLELGDSALYFCASSAGDHNEQFFGPGTRLTVL.

This chain uses TRBV27 with TRBJ1-5; D remains unclear. This CDR3 has 14 amino acids. Germline V gene sequence: CDR1 MNHEY, CDR2 SMNVEV (reference sequence). V lost 4 bases and J 3 bases, leaving 10 bases between the germline ends. CDR3 sequence (DNA): TGTGCCAGCAGTTACGCAGGTATCAATCAGCCCCAGCATTTT. It translates to CASSYAGINQPQHF.

The rearrangement links TRBV15 to TRBJ2-7, with TRBD1 identical over 9 bases. The CDR3 runs to 17 residues. Looked up from germline, CDR1 is LNHNV and CDR2 is YYDKDF (reference sequence). The trim removed 1 base at V and 9 bases at J, leaving 16 bases unmatched. The CDR3 DNA reads TGTGCCACCAGCAGAGGAATAGAGCGGACAGGGGTCCCGGTGCAGTACTTC. It yields the protein CATSRGIERTGVPVQYF. The entire variable domain, with the rest obtained from reference TRBV15 and TRBJ2-7, is as follows: DAMVIQNPRYQVTQFGKPVTLSCSQTLNHNVMYWYQQKSSQAPKLLFHYYDKDFNNEADTPDNFQSRRPNTSFCFLDIRSPGLGDTAMYLCATSRGIERTGVPVQYFGPGTRLTVT.

The chain uses TRBV2 and TRBJ2-1; TRBD2 agrees at 11 bases. The V gene's germline CDR1 is SNHLY and CDR2 FYNNEI. V trimming: 6 bases; J trimming: 1 base; junction bases outside the gene matches: 2. The CDR3 contains 15 residues. The CDR3 DNA follows: TGTGCCAGCAGGGGACTAGCGGCATCCTACAATGAGCAGTTCTTC. It translates to CASRGLAASYNEQFF.

This chain uses TRBV4-1 with TRBJ2-1; TRBD2 matches 9 bases. Germline V lookup: CDR1 MGHRA, CDR2 YSYEKL. V was pared by 4 bases and J by 5 bases, with 12 bases of the junction left unmatched. The CDR3 is 17 residues long. For the CDR3, the DNA is TGCGCCAGCAGCCCCCCCTTGGGCGGGGGGGGCGACAATGAGCAGTTCTTC. It is translated as CASSPPLGGGGDNEQFF.

This chain uses TRBV19 with TRBJ1-2; 10 bases align to TRBD1. Germline V gene sequence: CDR1 LNHDA, CDR2 SQIVND (reference sequence). After removal of 6 bases from V and 4 bases from J, the junction contained 5 bases not matched to a gene. The CDR3 spans 14 residues. In nucleotides, the CDR3 is TGTGCCAGTAGGAAAGACAGGGGGCTCTATGGCTACACCTTC. It codes for CASRKDRGLYGYTF.

The chain is built from TRBV4-1 and TRBJ1-6; 8 nucleotides align to TRBD1. Germline CDR1 is MGHRA and CDR2 is YSYEKL. With 3 bases clipped from V and 9 bases from J, the junction kept 10 bases outside the gene matches. This CDR3 contains 16 residues. The CDR3 loop is CASSHIPGQEISPLHF. The CDR3 coding sequence is TGCGCCAGCAGCCATATCCCGGGACAGGAAATTTCACCCCTCCACTTT.

This chain joins TRBV9 and TRBJ1-6; D might be TRBD1 (6 bases). CDR3 size: 15 residues. The germline V gene encodes CDR1 SGDLS and CDR2 YYNGEE. The V gene lost 1 base and the J gene lost 6 bases, with 11 bases spanning the gap. The CDR3 is CASSVIAGANSPLHF. Written as DNA, the CDR3 is TGTGCCAGCAGCGTAATTGCAGGGGCTAATTCACCCCTCCACTTT.